A selection of T cell receptor beta chains follows, all from one sample in a study of blood T cell repertoires in COVID-19. TCRdb keeps only in-frame clones here, not all; method: immunoSEQ multiplex PCR. This table has approximately 250,000 clones, 86% appearing once. The source material was peripheral blood. The receptors here all came from a man in his forties or fifties with active or convalescent COVID-19. The conserved cysteine and the conserved F or W are not part of the CDR3 here. The order of the fields is J gene, clone size, D gene, V gene, CDR3 protein. A D gene is named only where the DNA matches it firmly. Clone size is stated in some rows and not others, as once, few, many or a class when expanded.

j_call: TRBJ1-1; clone_size: .; d_call: TRBD1; v_call: TRBV3-1/TRBV3-2; cdr3_aa: ASRDRLMNTEAF
j_call: TRBJ1-2; clone_size: .; d_call: .; v_call: TRBV28; cdr3_aa: ASSSADIVNYGYT
j_call: TRBJ1-1; clone_size: few; d_call: .; v_call: TRBV9; cdr3_aa: ASAISGNTEAF
j_call: TRBJ2-7; clone_size: .; d_call: TRBD1; v_call: TRBV24-1; cdr3_aa: ATSGGQNFNEQY
j_call: TRBJ2-5; clone_size: .; d_call: TRBD1; v_call: TRBV27; cdr3_aa: ASSPRQGGGETQY
j_call: TRBJ2-5; clone_size: .; d_call: .; v_call: TRBV7-9; cdr3_aa: ASSRPQWETQY
j_call: TRBJ1-3; clone_size: .; d_call: TRBD1; v_call: TRBV5-5; cdr3_aa: ASSGWQGATGNTIY
j_call: TRBJ1-5; clone_size: .; d_call: .; v_call: TRBV6-1; cdr3_aa: ASSELRTSRNQPQH
j_call: TRBJ2-1; clone_size: .; d_call: TRBD2; v_call: TRBV29-1; cdr3_aa: SVGLVPLYNEQF
j_call: TRBJ2-1; clone_size: .; d_call: TRBD2; v_call: TRBV19; cdr3_aa: ASSIGGGVAGRWANNEQF
j_call: TRBJ2-7; clone_size: .; d_call: TRBD1; v_call: TRBV6-4; cdr3_aa: AERLQGAYEQY
j_call: TRBJ1-3; clone_size: once; d_call: .; v_call: TRBV29-1; cdr3_aa: SVEVGQYSGNTIY
j_call: TRBJ1-2; clone_size: .; d_call: TRBD1; v_call: TRBV2; cdr3_aa: ASAGQAAGYGYT
j_call: TRBJ1-1; clone_size: .; d_call: .; v_call: TRBV28; cdr3_aa: ASSLMGAAFMNTEAF
j_call: TRBJ2-3; clone_size: .; d_call: TRBD1; v_call: TRBV11-2; cdr3_aa: ASSYTGTGTTDTQY
j_call: TRBJ2-1; clone_size: once; d_call: .; v_call: TRBV10-1; cdr3_aa: ASSPNHNEQF
j_call: TRBJ1-1; clone_size: .; d_call: .; v_call: TRBV11-1; cdr3_aa: ASSLAAPGGTEAF
j_call: TRBJ2-3; clone_size: .; d_call: .; v_call: TRBV9; cdr3_aa: ASSVALDQTDTQY
j_call: TRBJ2-2; clone_size: .; d_call: .; v_call: TRBV5-4; cdr3_aa: ASSYPGAGELF
j_call: TRBJ2-4; clone_size: .; d_call: TRBD1; v_call: TRBV16; cdr3_aa: ASSQLDRGLDKNIQY
j_call: TRBJ2-2; clone_size: .; d_call: .; v_call: TRBV12-3/TRBV12-4; cdr3_aa: ASSLGPLGELF
j_call: TRBJ1-3; clone_size: .; d_call: TRBD1; v_call: TRBV5-6; cdr3_aa: ASSLLGQGKNTIY
j_call: TRBJ2-3; clone_size: .; d_call: TRBD1; v_call: TRBV18; cdr3_aa: ASTQGVTDTQY